One and the same sample provided the 24 T cell receptor beta chains below, sequenced in a study of PD-1 blockade in classical Hodgkin lymphoma. All patients experienced relapse after autologous stem cell transplantation, and brentuximab vedotin exposure was variable. Using immunoSEQ multiplex PCR, the repertoire was profiled, and TCRdb retains in-frame clones only, with some absent. The table shows more than 55,000 clones, with 88% occurring only once. The sample here was peripheral blood mononuclear cells (PBMCs), taken before the second cycle of nivolumab. The origin of the receptors is a human donor with classical Hodgkin lymphoma.

The chain joins TRBV27 to TRBJ2-7; 8 positions agree with TRBD2. Germline-derived CDR1 and CDR2 are MNHEY and SMNVEV (reference sequence). The J segment lost 3 bases and the V segment lost 3 bases, leaving 10 bases of the junction unmatched. The CDR3 contains 16 residues. The CDR3 coding sequence is TGTGCCAGCAGTTTTTCCGGGACTAGAGAAAACTACGAGCAGTACTTC. Its translation: CASSFSGTRENYEQYF.

The chain joins TRBV6-5 to TRBJ1-2; D gene uncertain. Germline CDR1 MNHEY, CDR2 SVGAGI. There are 14 residues in the CDR3. Deletions cut 6 bases from V and 4 bases from J, with 15 bases between. The CDR3 loop reads CASSRTGGPYGYTF. CDR3 nucleotides: TGTGCCAGCAGCCGAACGGGCGGGCCCTATGGCTACACCTTC.

The chain carries TRBV7-9 and TRBJ2-4; no clear D gene. CDR3 length equals 14 residues. Trimming took 5 bases from V and 2 from J, leaving 10 bases between them. From germline, CDR1 is SEHNR and CDR2 FQNEAQ (reference sequence). Here the CDR3 reads CASSTTLTKNIQYF. In DNA, the CDR3 is TGTGCCAGCAGCACAACCCTCACCAAAAACATTCAGTACTTC.

V usage is TRBV2 and J usage is TRBJ2-1, with 7 nucleotides matching TRBD1. V shed 7 bases and J 4 bases; nucleotides not matched to a gene: 10. The CDR3 loop spans 15 amino acids. CDR1 and CDR2 from the germline V gene are SNHLY and FYNNEI. The CDR3 sequence is CASTGLGQLYNEQFF. The CDR3 DNA reads TGTGCCAGCACCGGATTGGGACAGCTGTACAATGAGCAGTTCTTC.

This clone occurred a few times. The rearrangement uses TRBV4-2 and TRBJ1-5; D remains unclear. The V end lost 1 base, the J end lost 4 bases, and 14 bases lay between the germline ends. Per germline, CDR1 LGHNA and CDR2 YNFKEQ. The CDR3 runs 16 residues. CDR3 coding DNA: TGTGCCAGCAGCCAAGCGGCGTCCACCGAAAATCAGCCCCAGCATTTT. The encoded protein is CASSQAASTENQPQHF.

The CDR3 DNA is TGTGCCAGCAGCCTCGGCTACGAGCAGTACTTC. Protein sequence: CASSLGYEQYF. V usage is TRBV6-5 and J usage is TRBJ2-7; no reliable D call. The length of the CDR3 is 11 residues. Germline loops: CDR1 MNHEY, CDR2 SVGAGI. V lost 6 bases and J 3 bases, leaving 6 bases between the germline ends.

V gene TRBV9 combines with J gene TRBJ2-3; D possibly matches TRBD1 or TRBD2 (6 bases each). The length of the CDR3 is 15 residues. V dropped 4 bases and J dropped 0 bases, with 12 bases sitting between them. Germline assignment: CDR1 SGDLS and CDR2 YYNGEE. CDR3 sequence: CASSPSGASTDTQYF. DNA of the CDR3: TGTGCCAGCAGCCCATCGGGGGCTAGCACAGATACGCAGTATTTT. Based on the CDR3 plus reference TRBV9 and TRBJ2-3, the full variable domain is DSGVTQTPKHLITATGQRVTLRCSPRSGDLSVYWYQQSLDQGLQFLIQYYNGEERAKGNILERFSAQQFPDLHSELNLSSLELGDSALYFCASSPSGASTDTQYFGPGTRLTVL.

The rearrangement joins TRBV5-1 to TRBJ2-2; D gene unclear. The CDR3 covers 15 residues. V lost 2 bases and J lost 0, with 8 bases in between. Germline assignment: CDR1 SGHRS and CDR2 YFSETQ. The CDR3 spells CASSFGSSNTGELFF. The CDR3 DNA sequence: TGCGCCAGCAGCTTTGGTTCATCGAACACCGGGGAGCTGTTTTTT. The full variable domain, completed using reference TRBV5-1 and TRBJ2-2, is KAGVTQTPRYLIKTRGQQVTLSCSPISGHRSVSWYQQTPGQGLQFLFEYFSETQRNKGNFPGRFSGRQFSNSRSEMNVSTLELGDSALYLCASSFGSSNTGELFFGEGSRLTVL.

The chain uses TRBV5-1 and TRBJ2-5; 8 bases match TRBD1. After removal of 4 bases from V and 6 bases from J, the junction contained 8 bases not matched to a gene. There are 14 residues in the CDR3. Germline V gene sequence: CDR1 SGHRS, CDR2 YFSETQ. DNA of the CDR3: TGCGCCAGCAGCCATGGACAGGGATTGAAGACCCAGTACTTC. This gives the protein CASSHGQGLKTQYF.

The chain links TRBV28 to TRBJ2-1, with 12 positions matching TRBD2. V shed 5 bases and J 7 bases; nucleotides not matched to a gene: 6. From germline, CDR1 is MDHEN and CDR2 SYDVKM. The CDR3 length is 15 residues. The CDR3 sequence is CASSRLAGVGNEQFF. Written as DNA, the CDR3 is TGTGCCAGCAGTCGACTAGCGGGGGTAGGGAATGAGCAGTTCTTC.

This sequence joins TRBV30 and TRBJ1-5; D gene uncertain. CDR1 is GTSNPN, CDR2 SVGIG, per germline (reference sequence). With 0 bases removed from V and 4 bases from J, the gap between germline ends came to 7 bases. The CDR3 runs to 13 residues. Written as DNA, the CDR3 is TGTGCCTGGAGTGTGGCCAGTAATCAGCCCCAGCATTTT. It specifies CAWSVASNQPQHF.

The V call is TRBV5-8, the J call TRBJ1-4; 7 nucleotides agree with TRBD1. Germline V gene lookup returns CDR1 SGHTS and CDR2 YDEGEE. The CDR3 is 14 residues long. The ends lost 2 bases at V and 4 bases at J; junction bases unmatched: 2. The CDR3 sequence: CASSFGQVNEKLFF. CDR3 nucleotides: TGTGCCAGCAGCTTCGGACAGGTTAATGAAAAACTGTTTTTT.

The chain links TRBV5-5 to TRBJ2-7; 12 bases align to TRBD1. The CDR3 totals 16 residues. The V and J ends lost 4 bases and 6 bases, in that order; junction bases with no gene match: 11. Germline CDR1 reads SGHKS; CDR2 reads YYEKEE (reference sequence). CDR3 amino acids: CASSPPPGQGATEQYF. The CDR3 region has the DNA TGTGCCAGCAGCCCCCCCCCGGGACAGGGGGCGACCGAGCAGTACTTC.

This clone appeared once. The rearrangement joins TRBV6-6 to TRBJ1-1; no reliable D call. This CDR3 has 11 amino acids. CDR1 is MNHNY, CDR2 SVGAGI, per germline (reference sequence). Trimming removed 5 bases from V and 9 bases from J, with 10 bases in between. DNA for the CDR3: TGTGCCAGCAGTACCCACGTTCAAGCTTTCTTT. The encoded protein is CASSTHVQAFF.

In its sample, this clone was seen a few times. The chain uses TRBV4-1 and TRBJ2-7; D is perhaps TRBD1 (6 bases). V was pared by 0 bases and J by 6 bases, with 15 bases between. CDR1 MGHRA and CDR2 YSYEKL come from the germline V gene. The CDR3 is made up of 15 amino acids. DNA of the CDR3: TGCGCCAGCAGCCAAGATCGCAGGGGCGCGCTCGAGCAGTACTTC. This gives the protein CASSQDRRGALEQYF.

This clone has more than one count but fewer than ten. The chain has TRBV28 and TRBJ1-3, with a possible D match to TRBD1 (6 bases). The CDR3 sequence is 15 residues long. V was clipped by 11 bases and J by 4 bases, with 21 bases between them. Germline CDR1 and CDR2: MDHEN and SYDVKM. The CDR3 sequence: CAGREGGTGGNTIYF. The CDR3 DNA follows: TGTGCCGGCCGGGAGGGGGGCACAGGAGGAAACACCATATATTTT.

V usage is TRBV14 and J usage is TRBJ2-3; no firm D call. The CDR3 runs to 16 residues. V was clipped by 1 base and J by 1 base, with 12 bases between them. CDR1 SGHDN and CDR2 FVKESK come from the germline V gene. CDR3 DNA sequence: TGTGCCAGCAGCCAAGTGAGGACGCTTGGCACAGATACGCAGTATTTT. Translating gives CASSQVRTLGTDTQYF.

This chain connects TRBV7-9 to TRBJ1-6; maybe TRBD1 (5 bases). The V and J ends lost 5 bases and 8 bases respectively, with 19 bases between them. The length of the CDR3 is 16 residues. CDR1 and CDR2 (germline): SEHNR, FQNEAQ (reference sequence). The CDR3 nucleotides are TGTGCCAGCAGCGCCCCGGGACGGAACTTTGATTCACCCCTCCACTTT. Translated, it gives CASSAPGRNFDSPLHF.

The gene calls are TRBV6-5 and TRBJ2-7, with 12 bases lining up with TRBD2. In germline, CDR1 is MNHEY, CDR2 SVGAGI. J gave up 12 bases and V 4 bases, and 4 bases lay outside the gene matches. The CDR3 is made up of 12 amino acids. In nucleotides, the CDR3 is TGTGCCAGCAGTTCGACTAGCGGGGGACCGTACTTC. This encodes CASSSTSGGPYF.

This rearrangement joins TRBV7-4 to TRBJ1-1; no definite D call. Trimming removed 1 base from V and 5 bases from J, with 20 bases in between. The CDR3 contains 17 residues. The germline gives CDR1 SGHVT, CDR2 SQSDAQ. CDR3 nucleotide sequence: TGTGCCAGCAGCTTAGGGCGCACCCAGGTAGAGGAAACTGAAGCTTTCTTT. Translating gives CASSLGRTQVEETEAFF.

The chain has TRBV2 and TRBJ2-3; D gene uncertain. V was cut by 8 bases and J by 2 bases, with 8 bases left in between. The CDR3 length is 12 residues. Germline assignment: CDR1 SNHLY and CDR2 FYNNEI. CDR3 coding DNA: TGTGCCAGCGGCCCATACACAGATACGCAGTATTTT. Its translation: CASGPYTDTQYF.

CDR3 in amino acids: CASRILQGNNEKLFF. The CDR3 nucleotides read TGTGCCAGCAGGATCCTACAGGGGAATAATGAAAAACTGTTTTTT. V and J are TRBV28 and TRBJ1-4, with 7 bases identical to TRBD1. This CDR3 is built from 15 residues. V lost 6 bases to trimming and J lost 4 bases; unmatched junction nucleotides: 8. The V gene's germline CDR1 is MDHEN and CDR2 SYDVKM.

J is TRBJ2-2 and V is TRBV9; TRBD1 aligns across 10 bases. This CDR3 comprises 14 residues. The V and J ends lost 3 bases and 7 bases, in that order; junction bases with no gene match: 3. Germline CDR1 SGDLS, CDR2 YYNGEE. The CDR3 DNA follows: TGTGCCAGCAGCGCGGGACAGGGGTACGGGGAGCTGTTTTTT. Translated, it gives CASSAGQGYGELFF.

This clone was counted a single time. J is TRBJ1-2 and V is TRBV5-1; 7 bases are a match to TRBD1. The CDR3 contains 15 residues. Germline V gene data show CDR1 as SGHRS and CDR2 as YFSETQ. V trimming: 4 bases; J trimming: 4 bases; junction bases outside the gene matches: 10. As DNA, the CDR3 is TGCGCCAGCAGCCCGGCCCCGGGACAGATCTATGGCTACACCTTC. It specifies CASSPAPGQIYGYTF.